By sample share, the clone carrying this T cell receptor beta chain is large (0.1 to 1%). This sample is part of a study of immune characterization of retroperitoneal liposarcoma. J was trimmed by 5 bases and V by 0 bases; bases with no gene match: 30. The CDR3 covers 24 residues. Germline assignment: CDR1 WNHNN and CDR2 SYGVQD (reference sequence). MiXCR was run by TCRdb on the PCR reads, yielding one entry per CDR3 protein. The sample gives 7,700 or so distinct CDR3 sequences, under 30% of which show up once; over 12% is in the top ten. Sequencing input: blood. The clonotype comes from a male donor with retroperitoneal liposarcoma. The J gene is TRBJ2-1, the V gene TRBV10-1; 8 nucleotides match TRBD2. CDR3 protein: CASSESIPPSGSMVTQGGHNEQFF. CDR3 DNA sequence: TGCGCCAGCAGTGAGTCGATTCCCCCCAGCGGGAGCATGGTCACTCAGGGCGGGCACAATGAGCAGTTCTTC.